This TCR beta chain is drawn from a study of human T cells and chemical hapten exposure (dated by TCRdb to the early 2020s). Background on the whole study: For sensitization, 2% DPC in acetone was applied to a roughly 2 cm by roughly 2 cm area of upper inner arm skin. Blood was sampled from patients pre-sensitization (week 0) and at 2, 6 and about 24 weeks after DPC sensitization. Patch tests used Finn chambers with 0.01% DPC on the upper back, scored after 6 days by International Contact Dermatitis Research Group standards. Throughout the approximately 25-week study period, patients were also given weekly therapeutic DPC doses on the scalp. Peripheral blood TCR repertoire changes were tracked in vivo in alopecia patients during primary and secondary sensitization to the hapten diphenylcyclopropenone (DPC). Libraries were pooled for sequencing, and per-sample TCR yields varied mainly because of small differences in library volumes within the pool. For TCR sequencing, blood came from 25 to 35 alopecia patients at anywhere from one to four time points (pre-sensitization, 2, 6 and 24 weeks). Most of the patients in the cohort were female, and the cohort covered alopecia areata with under or over 50% scalp involvement, alopecia totalis and alopecia universalis.

Sequences DFQATT (CDR1) and SNEGSKA (CDR2) are obtained from the germline V gene (reference sequence). The V and J ends are trimmed by 5 bases and 3 bases, leaving 17 bases between them. The CDR3 starts with the cysteine, ends with the phenylalanine, and has 15 residues. This entry keeps only the CDR3 DNA: 45 bases, framed from base 1. In this sample, this clonotype turned up a few times. It lacks a known antigen. No base qualities exist here, and no much larger clone lies one base off it. Receptor amplification or capture employed RACE. Sequenced on a NextSeq 500. During library preparation, unique molecular identifiers were attached to individual cDNA molecules so that TCRs could be counted in a quantitative, reproducible way. From each blood RNA sample, both TCR alpha and TCR beta chains were sequenced. On the authors' methods: The median number of TCRs per sample was around 100,000, ranging from roughly 20,000 to 690,600. V, J and CDR3 annotation of the TCR reads was performed with the Decombinator software suite. For PS versus PT1 abundance plots, all samples were subsampled to the same number of TCRs (28,000). Expanded TCRs were defined as absent before sensitization and observed at least eight times at the 2-week time point. TCRdb itself trimmed the public reads at Q25 with fastp, ran MiXCR and retained productive beta chains. When rows share a CDR3 protein, they turn into one entry using the most common DNA and genes. The authors' filters were not applied to this entry. The sample data list just over 350,000 distinct CDR3 sequences, and nearly 6.5% of these were observed just once. Together, the top ten hold about 5% of the sample.

The time point label, as the study defines it: patch test 2, 6 weeks after DPC sensitization. Reading the label with the study, this specimen's treatment or condition is: therapeutic diphenylcyclopropenone sensitization with weekly scalp DPC. At each patch-test visit, blood was drawn before the patch test was applied. To be eligible, patients had to be aged 18 to 70, diagnosed with alopecia and judged suitable for DPC therapy, while pregnant patients were excluded. Total RNA was isolated from unfractionated whole blood collected in Tempus Blood RNA tubes. What the authors observed across the whole study: DPC sensitization did not change the number of TCRs with a frequency above 1 in 1000, and there was no evidence of changes in global repertoire structure. Repeated subsampling changed both the strength of the expansion versus patch-test correlation and the threshold at which the correlation became significant. Significantly more large CDR3 similarity clusters were formed by expanded TCRs than by pre-sensitization or healthy control sets, consistent with antigen-driven responses. A positive correlation was found between the number of PT1 expanded TCRs and patch test score, with significance reached at thresholds 8, 16 and 32 but not 4. Because every patient had alopecia, a presumed autoimmune disease, the patients' immune response might differ from that of healthy individuals.

The sample consisted of whole blood, taken in connection with sensitization to the hapten diphenylcyclopropenone (DPC). Rearrangement joined TRBV20-1 to TRBJ2-1; D gene: possibly TRBD1, on 6 matching bases. This receptor was identified in a woman aged 18-29 years with alopecia areata. Some clones in this sample may be carry-over from other donors' samples. This receptor carries the CDR3 CSASSPGHGYNEQFF. In nucleotide form, the sequence is TGCAGTGCTTCAAGTCCGGGACATGGCTACAATGAGCAGTTCTTC.